These 18 T cell receptor beta chains were sequenced from one sample in a study of early T cells in non-severe SARS-CoV-2 infection. TCRdb reprocessed the 5' RACE reads with MiXCR, giving one entry per CDR3 protein. The data show under 50,000 distinct CDR3 sequences, with around 23% seen just once and 4.6% held by the top ten. This specimen consisted of whole blood, obtained at baseline. These receptors all come from an adult who was a healthcare worker with PCR-confirmed SARS-CoV-2 infection or an uninfected control (not recorded which).

This clonotype was detected only a few times. V is TRBV9 and J is TRBJ1-1; the D gene is possibly TRBD1 (6 bases). Germline lookup yields CDR1 SGDLS and CDR2 YYNGEE. The ends were cut back, 6 bases at V and 5 bases at J, with 17 bases in the middle. The CDR3 extends over 14 amino acids. The CDR3 reads CASNTQGMGTEAFF. The CDR3 coding sequence is TGTGCCAGCAATACCCAGGGGATGGGGACTGAAGCTTTCTTT.

This clonotype was seen a handful of times. The rearrangement joins TRBV7-8 to TRBJ2-2; TRBD2 aligns across 10 bases. V trimming: 3 bases; J trimming: 1 base; junction bases outside the gene matches: 2. This CDR3 is built from 16 residues. Germline V gene lookup returns CDR1 SGHVS and CDR2 FQNEAQ. For the CDR3, the DNA is TGTGCCAGCAGCTTGGCTAGCGGGGGGAACACCGGGGAGCTGTTTTTT. It is translated as CASSLASGGNTGELFF.

This chain connects TRBV5-5 to TRBJ1-5; 7 bases are shared with TRBD1. V was clipped by 5 bases and J by 6 bases; unmatched bases: 17. This CDR3 region has 17 residues. Germline V gene data show CDR1 as SGHKS and CDR2 as YYEKEE (reference sequence). This CDR3 is CASRVGGVDREVQPQHF. As DNA, the CDR3 is TGTGCCAGCAGGGTTGGGGGAGTTGACAGGGAGGTTCAGCCCCAGCATTTT.

The V and J genes are TRBV5-1 and TRBJ2-7; no clear D. The CDR3 extends over 12 amino acids. The V gene's germline CDR1 is SGHRS and CDR2 YFSETQ. Deletions cut 4 bases from V and 6 bases from J, with 11 bases between. The CDR3 loop reads CASSLRYGEQYF. CDR3 sequence (DNA): TGCGCCAGCAGCCTGCGGTACGGCGAGCAGTACTTC.

In its sample, this clonotype was seen many times. The genes are TRBV20-1 and TRBJ2-1; a weak D match, TRBD1 (6 bases). The germline CDR1 and CDR2 sequences are DFQATT and SNEGSKA (reference sequence). V shed 3 bases and J shed 7 bases, with 10 bases lying between them. CDR3 length equals 12 residues. The DNA for the CDR3 is TGCAGTGCTAGTGGTAGGGGGAATGAGCAGTTCTTC. Amino acids: CSASGRGNEQFF.

This clonotype turned up a few times. The chain has TRBV5-8 and TRBJ2-5; D ambiguous. The CDR3 has 17 residues. Germline-derived CDR1 and CDR2 are SGHTS and YDEGEE. V dropped 2 bases and J dropped 1 base, with 18 bases sitting between them. CDR3 loop: CASSLEIFMQSQETQYF. The CDR3 nucleotides are TGTGCCAGCAGCTTAGAAATTTTTATGCAGAGCCAAGAGACCCAGTACTTC.

This clonotype was seen only a few times. CDR3 nucleotides: TGTGCCAGCAGCTTAGCGAGGGATTCCTACAATGAGCAGTTCTTC. It yields the protein CASSLARDSYNEQFF. This sequence joins TRBV7-2 and TRBJ2-1; D might be TRBD2 (5 bases). CDR3 length equals 15 residues. V lost 0 bases, J lost 1 base, and 7 bases lay in between. The germline V gene encodes CDR1 SGHTA and CDR2 FQGNSA.

V is TRBV7-9 and J is TRBJ2-3, with a possible D match to TRBD2 (5 bases). V was clipped by 0 bases and J by 4 bases, with 8 bases between them. This CDR3 region has 14 residues. In germline, CDR1 is SEHNR, CDR2 FQNEAQ (reference sequence). The DNA of the CDR3 is TGTGCCAGCAGCTTAGCGATCGGGGCAGATACGCAGTATTTT. Translating gives CASSLAIGADTQYF.

The genes are TRBV20-1 and TRBJ1-2; perhaps TRBD1 as D (5 bases). The V gene's germline CDR1 is DFQATT and CDR2 SNEGSKA (reference sequence). This CDR3 is 12 amino acids long. The V end was cut by 6 bases, the J end by 2 bases, with 10 bases between. The CDR3 is CSARQLNYGYTF. CDR3 sequence (DNA): TGCAGTGCCAGACAGCTGAACTATGGCTACACCTTC.

V gene TRBV4-2 combines with J gene TRBJ2-3; 7 nucleotides agree with TRBD2. CDR1 LGHNA and CDR2 YNFKEQ come from the germline V gene. Germline trimming cut 4 bases from V and 4 bases from J; bases unmatched to any gene: 8. The CDR3 sequence is 15 residues long. This CDR3 is CASSLPGLKADTQYF. The CDR3 coding sequence is TGTGCCAGCAGCCTCCCGGGACTAAAGGCAGATACGCAGTATTTT.

This clonotype has a count of ten or more. This chain joins TRBV5-1 and TRBJ2-1, with D perhaps matching TRBD2 (6 bases). CDR1 is SGHRS, CDR2 YFSETQ, per germline. The CDR3 runs 13 residues. With 5 bases removed from V and 0 bases from J, the gap between germline ends came to 6 bases. CDR3 DNA: TGCGCCAGCAGGGGACTCTCCTACAATGAGCAGTTCTTC. Translated, it gives CASRGLSYNEQFF.

The chain carries TRBV11-2 and TRBJ2-7; maybe TRBD1 (6 bases). Trimming cost V 5 bases and J 3 bases, with 11 bases left between them. Germline CDR1 and CDR2: SGHAT and FQNNGV. The CDR3 has 13 amino acids. CDR3 protein: CASSPQGFYEQYF. In DNA form, the CDR3 reads TGTGCCAGCAGCCCTCAGGGGTTCTACGAGCAGTACTTC.

This sequence joins TRBV20-1 and TRBJ1-3; D is perhaps TRBD1 (6 bases). V was clipped by 5 bases and J by 2 bases, with 10 bases between them. Germline CDR1 reads DFQATT; CDR2 reads SNEGSKA (reference sequence). The CDR3 is 13 residues long. CDR3 sequence reads: CSAPRGPGNTIYF. In nucleotides, the CDR3 is TGCAGTGCTCCCAGGGGTCCTGGAAACACCATATATTTT.

The chain couples TRBV5-4 to TRBJ2-2; D is ambiguous. CDR3 length: 13 residues. Trimming pared 4 bases from V and 2 bases from J, leaving 6 bases between. CDR1 and CDR2 (germline): SGHNT, YYREEE (reference sequence). In DNA form, the CDR3 reads TGTGCCAGCAGCCCCGTCAACACCGGGGAGCTGTTTTTT. Translating it yields CASSPVNTGELFF.

The chain carries TRBV14 and TRBJ2-2; D is ambiguous. Germline lookup yields CDR1 SGHDN and CDR2 FVKESK. Between the trimmed V and J ends, which lost 2 bases and 6 bases, there was a span of 16 bases. The CDR3 covers 16 residues. For the CDR3, the DNA is TGTGCCAGCAGCCAACGGCCAGTTTCTCGCGCCGGGGAGCTGTTTTTT. Translated: CASSQRPVSRAGELFF.

V and J are TRBV29-1 and TRBJ1-2; 10 bases fit TRBD1. The CDR3 loop spans 15 amino acids. Losses at the gene ends were 3 bases for V and 3 bases for J; bases not matched to a gene: 7. Germline assignment: CDR1 SQVTM and CDR2 ANQGSEA. CDR3 residues: CSVDGPGTGDYGYTF. The CDR3 coding sequence is TGCAGCGTTGATGGCCCCGGGACAGGGGACTATGGCTACACCTTC.

The V call is TRBV4-2, the J call TRBJ2-7; TRBD2 agrees at 7 bases. Germline trimming cut 1 base from V and 5 bases from J; bases unmatched to any gene: 5. CDR1 is LGHNA, CDR2 YNFKEQ, per germline. This CDR3 region has 14 residues. CDR3 DNA sequence: TGTGCCAGCAGCCAAGCCGGGACTAACGACGAGCAGTACTTC. This translates into CASSQAGTNDEQYF.

This chain links TRBV3-1 with TRBJ2-5; D gene uncertain. Germline values: CDR1 LGHDT, CDR2 YNNKEL (reference sequence). V gave up 0 bases and J gave up 5 bases, with 19 bases separating them. CDR3 length: 17 residues. The CDR3 region is CASSQDSSQPSRETQYF. In DNA form, the CDR3 reads TGTGCCAGCAGCCAAGATAGCAGTCAGCCGAGCCGGGAGACCCAGTACTTC.